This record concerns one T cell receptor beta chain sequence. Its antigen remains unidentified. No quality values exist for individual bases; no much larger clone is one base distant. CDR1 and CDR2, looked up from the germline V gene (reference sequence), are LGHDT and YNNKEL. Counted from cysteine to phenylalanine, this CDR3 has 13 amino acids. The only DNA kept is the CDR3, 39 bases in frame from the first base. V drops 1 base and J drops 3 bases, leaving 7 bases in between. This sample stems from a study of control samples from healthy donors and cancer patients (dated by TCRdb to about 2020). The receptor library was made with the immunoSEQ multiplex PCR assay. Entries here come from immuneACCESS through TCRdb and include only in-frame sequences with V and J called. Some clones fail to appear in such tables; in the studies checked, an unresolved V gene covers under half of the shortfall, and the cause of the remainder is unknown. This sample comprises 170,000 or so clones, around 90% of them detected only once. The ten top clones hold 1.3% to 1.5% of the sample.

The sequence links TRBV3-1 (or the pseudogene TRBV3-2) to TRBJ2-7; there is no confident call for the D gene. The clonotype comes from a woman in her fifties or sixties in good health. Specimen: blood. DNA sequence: TGTGCCAGCAGCCAAGCAATCTGCTACGAGCAGTACTTC. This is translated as CASSQAICYEQYF.